This is a list of T cell receptor beta chains from one sample in a study of siplizumab effects on memory and regulatory T cells. Some clones are missing from TCRdb's copy, which holds only in-frame ones; the method was immunoSEQ multiplex PCR. The sample shows approximately 60,000 clones, approximately 79% of them seen only once. Sequencing input: memory CD4+ T cells sorted from blood. The receptors originated from a human donor in good health. The conserved cysteine and the conserved F or W are not part of the CDR3 here. Some rows have no size entry. The others give once, few or many, or a class for an expanded clone.

V gene: TRBV5-1
clone size: NA
CDR3 protein: ASSLNGGAEQPQH

V gene: TRBV5-1
clone size: NA
CDR3 protein: ASSYGQGDIQY

V gene: TRBV6-1
clone size: NA
CDR3 protein: ASSELAGYQETQY

V gene: TRBV30
clone size: NA
CDR3 protein: ASMRVRGLRDEQY

V gene: TRBV7-9
clone size: NA
CDR3 protein: ASSLYRTEVEKLF

V gene: TRBV7-3
clone size: NA
CDR3 protein: ASSLGPSTDTQY

V gene: TRBV2
clone size: NA
CDR3 protein: ASKGAGAPINYGYT

V gene: TRBV2
clone size: NA
CDR3 protein: ASPMGGGRTEAF

V gene: TRBV7-9
clone size: NA
CDR3 protein: ASVTGSTDTQY

V gene: TRBV6-1
clone size: NA
CDR3 protein: ASRTDYYGYT

V gene: TRBV18
clone size: NA
CDR3 protein: ASSPPQETQY

V gene: TRBV2
clone size: NA
CDR3 protein: ASSTGGNQPQH

V gene: TRBV5-1
clone size: NA
CDR3 protein: ASSLVLSGGGDEQY

V gene: TRBV25-1
clone size: NA
CDR3 protein: ASSGAGGGYT

V gene: TRBV6-1
clone size: NA
CDR3 protein: ASSEQEQNTGELF

V gene: TRBV7-9
clone size: NA
CDR3 protein: ASSFFLGSGGLKETQY

V gene: TRBV25-1
clone size: NA
CDR3 protein: ASRLTGANKEQY

V gene: TRBV19
clone size: once
CDR3 protein: ASSILLNQVHNEQF

V gene: TRBV7-6
clone size: NA
CDR3 protein: ASSPRPDTGELF

V gene: TRBV6-6
clone size: NA
CDR3 protein: ASSRSGTYEQY

V gene: TRBV11-2
clone size: NA
CDR3 protein: ASSLGDRTGNTIY

V gene: TRBV5-5
clone size: few
CDR3 protein: ASSLAVSSYNSPLH

V gene: TRBV18
clone size: few
CDR3 protein: ASSPGLAGEQF

V gene: TRBV10-1
clone size: few
CDR3 protein: ASTWDSSNSPLH

V gene: TRBV5-1
clone size: few
CDR3 protein: ASSTGQRLVEAF

V gene: TRBV11-1
clone size: NA
CDR3 protein: ASSSDGHQPQH

V gene: TRBV11-2
clone size: NA
CDR3 protein: TSSSLLDSYEQY

V gene: TRBV9
clone size: NA
CDR3 protein: ASSVLSRGMNTEAF

V gene: TRBV6-5
clone size: NA
CDR3 protein: ASSYNRGNTEAF

V gene: TRBV9
clone size: NA
CDR3 protein: ASSQGQGGSYEQY

V gene: TRBV30
clone size: NA
CDR3 protein: AWSRTDYTGELF

V gene: TRBV5-1
clone size: NA
CDR3 protein: ASSLAKAGLGMNTEAF

V gene: TRBV7-3
clone size: NA
CDR3 protein: ASSLVASGGAGANVLT

V gene: TRBV7-8
clone size: NA
CDR3 protein: ASSLGGEYGYT

V gene: TRBV15
clone size: few
CDR3 protein: ATGQLNQPQH

V gene: TRBV5-4
clone size: NA
CDR3 protein: ALSTWAINTEAF

V gene: TRBV19
clone size: few
CDR3 protein: ASNTGNGGYT

V gene: TRBV29-1
clone size: NA
CDR3 protein: SAASGEQY

V gene: TRBV4-3
clone size: NA
CDR3 protein: ASSQDVSNQPQH

V gene: TRBV4-3
clone size: few
CDR3 protein: ASSHSGQGASEAF

V gene: TRBV10-1
clone size: NA
CDR3 protein: ASRPGPGDTGELF

V gene: TRBV19
clone size: NA
CDR3 protein: ASSMTGLAIYEQY

V gene: TRBV11-1
clone size: NA
CDR3 protein: ASSRGTSNQPQH

V gene: TRBV6-5
clone size: NA
CDR3 protein: ASSRGQGEGGELF

V gene: TRBV18
clone size: once
CDR3 protein: ASSQTLDRDVAQY

V gene: TRBV5-4
clone size: once
CDR3 protein: ASKTTGTGLNNEQF

V gene: TRBV18
clone size: once
CDR3 protein: ASSPDQTLAKNIQY

V gene: TRBV5-1
clone size: NA
CDR3 protein: ASSQAPVGIEGQQY

V gene: TRBV6-6
clone size: NA
CDR3 protein: ASSNGETQY

V gene: TRBV7-3
clone size: NA
CDR3 protein: ASSPSGGFEAF

V gene: TRBV19
clone size: NA
CDR3 protein: ASGSRGEGTNGNTIY

V gene: TRBV21-1
clone size: NA
CDR3 protein: ASSKGCERPPGHKGHNYGYT

V gene: TRBV7-2
clone size: few
CDR3 protein: ASSPTSSYEQY

V gene: TRBV19
clone size: NA
CDR3 protein: APGFGWILSCDNSPLH

V gene: TRBV4-2
clone size: NA
CDR3 protein: ASSQGQINQPQH

V gene: TRBV4-2
clone size: many
CDR3 protein: ASSQGLDTQY

V gene: TRBV7-2
clone size: NA
CDR3 protein: ASSSTSGGPGGSQY

V gene: TRBV6-5
clone size: NA
CDR3 protein: ASSSGSRETQY

V gene: TRBV6-1
clone size: NA
CDR3 protein: ASTPGGYTEAF